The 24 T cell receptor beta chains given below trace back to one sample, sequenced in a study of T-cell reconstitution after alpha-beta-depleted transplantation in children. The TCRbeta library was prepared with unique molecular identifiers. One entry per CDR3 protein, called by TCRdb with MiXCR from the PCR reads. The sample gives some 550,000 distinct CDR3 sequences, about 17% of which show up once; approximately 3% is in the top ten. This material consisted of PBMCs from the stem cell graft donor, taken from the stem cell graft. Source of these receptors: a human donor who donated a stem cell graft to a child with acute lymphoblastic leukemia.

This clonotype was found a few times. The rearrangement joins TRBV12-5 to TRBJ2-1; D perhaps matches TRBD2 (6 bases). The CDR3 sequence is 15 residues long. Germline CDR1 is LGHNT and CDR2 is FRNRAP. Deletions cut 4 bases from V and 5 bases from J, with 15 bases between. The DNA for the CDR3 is TGTGCTAGTGGTTCCCGGGACTCGCGAAACAATGAGCAGTTCTTC. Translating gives CASGSRDSRNNEQFF. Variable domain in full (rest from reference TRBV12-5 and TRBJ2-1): DARVTQTPRHKVTEMGQEVTMRCQPILGHNTVFWYRQTMMQGLELLAYFRNRAPLDDSGMPKDRFSAEMPDATLATLKIQPSEPRDSAVYFCASGSRDSRNNEQFFGPGTRLTVL.

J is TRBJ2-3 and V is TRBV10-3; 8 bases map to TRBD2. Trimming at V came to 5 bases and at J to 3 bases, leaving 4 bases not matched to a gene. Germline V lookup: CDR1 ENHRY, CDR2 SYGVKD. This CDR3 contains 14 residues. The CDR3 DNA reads TGTGCCATCAGTAGGCGGGAGGATACAGATACGCAGTATTTT. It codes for CAISRREDTDTQYF.

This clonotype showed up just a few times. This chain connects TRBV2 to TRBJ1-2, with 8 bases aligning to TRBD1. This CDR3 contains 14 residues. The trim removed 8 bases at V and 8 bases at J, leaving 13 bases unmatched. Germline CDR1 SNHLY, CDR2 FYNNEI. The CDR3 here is CASDTGQANLGYTF. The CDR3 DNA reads TGTGCCAGCGATACGGGACAGGCGAATTTAGGCTACACCTTC.

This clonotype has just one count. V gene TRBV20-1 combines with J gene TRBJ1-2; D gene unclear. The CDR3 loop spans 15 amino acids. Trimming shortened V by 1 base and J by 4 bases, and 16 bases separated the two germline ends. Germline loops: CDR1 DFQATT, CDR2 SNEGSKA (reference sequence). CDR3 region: CSARAQPGLGYGYTF. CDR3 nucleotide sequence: TGCAGTGCTAGAGCCCAGCCTGGTCTGGGCTATGGCTACACCTTC.

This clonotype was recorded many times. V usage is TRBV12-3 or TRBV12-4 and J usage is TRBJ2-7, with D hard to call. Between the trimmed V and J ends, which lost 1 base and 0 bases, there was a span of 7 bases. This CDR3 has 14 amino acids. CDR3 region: CASSLVHTSYEQYF. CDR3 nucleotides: TGTGCCAGCAGTTTAGTACACACCTCCTACGAGCAGTACTTC.

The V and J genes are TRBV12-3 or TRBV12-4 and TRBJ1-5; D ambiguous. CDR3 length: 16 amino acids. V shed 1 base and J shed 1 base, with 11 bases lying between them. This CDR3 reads CASSLDQRRSNQPQHF. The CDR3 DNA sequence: TGTGCCAGCAGTTTAGATCAGAGACGAAGCAATCAGCCCCAGCATTTT.

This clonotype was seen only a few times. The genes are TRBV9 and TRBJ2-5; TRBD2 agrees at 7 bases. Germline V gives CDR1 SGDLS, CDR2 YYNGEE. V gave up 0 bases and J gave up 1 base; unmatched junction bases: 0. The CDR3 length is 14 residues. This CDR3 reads CASSVGTSQETQYF. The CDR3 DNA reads TGTGCCAGCAGCGTAGGGACTAGCCAAGAGACCCAGTACTTC.

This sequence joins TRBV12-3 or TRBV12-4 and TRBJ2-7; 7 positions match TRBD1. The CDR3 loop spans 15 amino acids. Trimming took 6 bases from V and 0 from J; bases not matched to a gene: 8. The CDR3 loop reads CASSSGTVLSYEQYF. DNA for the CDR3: TGTGCCAGCAGCTCCGGGACAGTCCTCTCCTACGAGCAGTACTTC.

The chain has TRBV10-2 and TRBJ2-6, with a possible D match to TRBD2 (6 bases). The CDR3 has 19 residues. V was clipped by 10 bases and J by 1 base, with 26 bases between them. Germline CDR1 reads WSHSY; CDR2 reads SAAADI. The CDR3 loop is CATTSRGGNPKSGANVLTF. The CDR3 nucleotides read TGCGCCACCACCTCGAGGGGAGGTAACCCCAAATCTGGGGCCAACGTCCTGACTTTC.

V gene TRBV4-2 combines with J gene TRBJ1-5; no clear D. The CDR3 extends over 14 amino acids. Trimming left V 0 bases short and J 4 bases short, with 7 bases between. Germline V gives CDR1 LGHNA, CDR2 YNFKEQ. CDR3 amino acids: CASSQESGNQPQHF. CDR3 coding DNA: TGTGCCAGCAGCCAAGAATCCGGGAATCAGCCCCAGCATTTT.

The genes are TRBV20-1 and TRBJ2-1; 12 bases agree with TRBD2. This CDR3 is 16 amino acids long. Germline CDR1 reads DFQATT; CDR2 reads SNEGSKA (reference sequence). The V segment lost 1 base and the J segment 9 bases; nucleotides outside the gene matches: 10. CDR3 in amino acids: CSARVLTSGRPGEQFF. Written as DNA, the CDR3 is TGCAGTGCTAGAGTCCTGACTAGCGGGAGACCGGGTGAGCAGTTCTTC.

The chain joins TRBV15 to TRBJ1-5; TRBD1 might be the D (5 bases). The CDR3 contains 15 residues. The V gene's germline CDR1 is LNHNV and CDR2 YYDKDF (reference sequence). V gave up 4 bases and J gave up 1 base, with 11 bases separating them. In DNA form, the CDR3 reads TGTGCCACCAGCATTGGGGCTGGGAGCAATCAGCCCCAGCATTTT. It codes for CATSIGAGSNQPQHF.

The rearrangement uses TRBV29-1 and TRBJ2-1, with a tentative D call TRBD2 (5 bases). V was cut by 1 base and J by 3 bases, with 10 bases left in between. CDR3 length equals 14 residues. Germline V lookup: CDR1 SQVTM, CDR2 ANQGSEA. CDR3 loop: CSVEAGGNYNEQFF. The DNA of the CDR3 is TGCAGCGTTGAAGCAGGAGGAAACTACAATGAGCAGTTCTTC.

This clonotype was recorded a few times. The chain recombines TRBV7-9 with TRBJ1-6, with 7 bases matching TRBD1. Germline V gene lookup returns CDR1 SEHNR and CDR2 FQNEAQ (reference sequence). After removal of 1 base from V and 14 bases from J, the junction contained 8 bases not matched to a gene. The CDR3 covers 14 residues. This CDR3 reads CASSLGGDRVSLHF. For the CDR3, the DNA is TGTGCCAGCAGCTTAGGGGGAGACAGGGTATCCCTCCACTTT. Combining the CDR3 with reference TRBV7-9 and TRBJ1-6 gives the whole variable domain DTGVSQNPRHKITKRGQNVTFRCDPISEHNRLYWYRQTLGQGPEFLTYFQNEAQLEKSRLLSDRFSAERPKGSFSTLEIQRTEQGDSAMYLCASSLGGDRVSLHFGNGTRLTVT.

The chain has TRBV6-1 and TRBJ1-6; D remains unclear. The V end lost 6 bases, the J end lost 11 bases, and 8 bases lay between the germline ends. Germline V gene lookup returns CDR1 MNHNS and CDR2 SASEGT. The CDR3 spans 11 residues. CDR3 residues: CASSDTTPLHF. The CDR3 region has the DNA TGTGCCAGCAGCGATACCACACCCCTCCACTTT.

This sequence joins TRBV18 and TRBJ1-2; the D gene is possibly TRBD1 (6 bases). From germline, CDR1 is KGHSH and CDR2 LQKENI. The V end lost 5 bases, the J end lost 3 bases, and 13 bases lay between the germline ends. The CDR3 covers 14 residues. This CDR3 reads CASSTQGGDYGYTF. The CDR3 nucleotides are TGTGCCAGCTCAACACAGGGCGGCGACTATGGCTACACCTTC.

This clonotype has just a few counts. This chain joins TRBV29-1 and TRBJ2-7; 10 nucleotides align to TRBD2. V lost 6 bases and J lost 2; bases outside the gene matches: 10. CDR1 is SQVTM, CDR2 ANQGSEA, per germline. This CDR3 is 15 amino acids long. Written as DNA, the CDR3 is TGCAGCGTCGCCGGAGGAAGCGGGAGGGCCTACGAGCAGTACTTC. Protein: CSVAGGSGRAYEQYF.

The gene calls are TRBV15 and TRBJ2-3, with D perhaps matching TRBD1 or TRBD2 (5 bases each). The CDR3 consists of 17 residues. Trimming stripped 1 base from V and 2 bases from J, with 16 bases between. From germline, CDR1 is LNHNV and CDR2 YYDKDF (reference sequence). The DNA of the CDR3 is TGTGCCACCAGCAGAGGAGGGGCATTGGGGGTCACAGATACGCAGTATTTT. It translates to CATSRGGALGVTDTQYF.

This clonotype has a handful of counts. CDR3 DNA sequence: TGCAGTGCTAGAGTGAGGGCCGGCTCCTACAATGAGCAGTTCTTC. Protein sequence: CSARVRAGSYNEQFF. The rearrangement links TRBV20-1 to TRBJ2-1; D is perhaps TRBD2 (5 bases). Germline V gene lookup returns CDR1 DFQATT and CDR2 SNEGSKA (reference sequence). The V end was cut by 1 base, the J end by 0 bases, with 10 bases between. The CDR3 extends over 15 amino acids.

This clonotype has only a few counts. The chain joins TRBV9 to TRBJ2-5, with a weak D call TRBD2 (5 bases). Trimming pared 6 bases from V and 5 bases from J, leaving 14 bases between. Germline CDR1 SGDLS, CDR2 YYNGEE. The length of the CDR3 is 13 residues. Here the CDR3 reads CASNGGSGETQYF. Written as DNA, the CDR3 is TGTGCCAGCAACGGAGGCAGTGGGGAGACCCAGTACTTC.

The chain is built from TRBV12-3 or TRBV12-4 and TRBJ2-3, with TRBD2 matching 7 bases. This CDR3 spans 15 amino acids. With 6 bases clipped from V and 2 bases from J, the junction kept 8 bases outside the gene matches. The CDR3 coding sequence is TGTGCCAGCAGGCTCTCAGCGGGGCTCACAGATACGCAGTATTTT. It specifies CASRLSAGLTDTQYF.

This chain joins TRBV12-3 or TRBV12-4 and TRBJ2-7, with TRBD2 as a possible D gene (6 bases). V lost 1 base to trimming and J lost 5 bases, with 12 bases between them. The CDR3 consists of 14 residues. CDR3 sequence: CASSLGRVADEQYF. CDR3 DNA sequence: TGTGCCAGCAGTTTAGGAAGGGTAGCGGACGAGCAGTACTTC.

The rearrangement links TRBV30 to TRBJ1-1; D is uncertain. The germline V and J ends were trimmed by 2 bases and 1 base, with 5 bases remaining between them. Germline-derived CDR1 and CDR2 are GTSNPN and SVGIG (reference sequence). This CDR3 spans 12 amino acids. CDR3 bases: TGTGCCTGGAGTTTAGAGAACACTGAAGCTTTCTTT. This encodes CAWSLENTEAFF.

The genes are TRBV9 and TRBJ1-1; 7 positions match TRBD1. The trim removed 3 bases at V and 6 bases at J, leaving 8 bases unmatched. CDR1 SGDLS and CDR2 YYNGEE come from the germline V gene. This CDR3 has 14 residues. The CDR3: CASSGATGAAEAFF. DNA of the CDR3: TGTGCCAGCAGCGGAGCTACAGGGGCCGCTGAAGCTTTCTTT.